This entry lists 26 T cell receptor beta chains sequenced from one sample in a study of T cell responses to AZD1222 COVID-19 vaccine. Here immunoSEQ multiplex PCR was the method, and the copy in TCRdb shows in-frame clones only, minus some. In the table there are more than 110,000 clones, more than 90% of which are singletons. The sample was peripheral blood, taken on day 0 of AZD1222 vaccination. Receptors originate from an adult in good health.

The gene calls are TRBV19 and TRBJ2-5; 7 nucleotides match TRBD1. Trimming took 0 bases from V and 8 from J; bases not matched to a gene: 6. This CDR3 comprises 14 residues. CDR1 is LNHDA and CDR2 is SQIVND in the germline V gene (reference sequence). The CDR3 is CASSIEGGQDTQYF. CDR3 DNA: TGTGCCAGTAGTATAGAAGGGGGCCAGGACACCCAGTACTTC.

This clone was seen just once. The chain uses TRBV7-2 and TRBJ2-7; D is ambiguous. Germline CDR1 SGHTA, CDR2 FQGNSA. The CDR3 has 11 amino acids. Deletions cut 6 bases from V and 1 base from J, with 4 bases between. The CDR3 loop reads CASRSSYEQYF. The CDR3 DNA follows: TGTGCCAGCAGATCATCCTACGAGCAGTACTTC.

The genes are TRBV11-1 and TRBJ1-2; tentative D call: TRBD1 (5 bases). This CDR3 spans 14 amino acids. Trimming pared 2 bases from V and 4 bases from J, leaving 11 bases between. Germline V gene lookup returns CDR1 SGHAT and CDR2 FQDESV (reference sequence). CDR3 nucleotide sequence: TGTGCCAGCAGCTTAAGCGGGACCACCTATGGCTACACCTTC. It specifies CASSLSGTTYGYTF. The variable domain in full, completed from reference TRBV11-1 and TRBJ1-2, reads EAEVAQSPRYKITEKSQAVAFWCDPISGHATLYWYRQILGQGPELLVQFQDESVVDDSQLPKDRFSAERLKGVDSTLKIQPAELGDSAMYLCASSLSGTTYGYTFGSGTRLTVV.

The chain recombines TRBV29-1 with TRBJ1-2; D is uncertain. CDR3 length: 14 amino acids. V lost 4 bases, J lost 0 bases, and 12 bases lay in between. Germline assignment: CDR1 SQVTM and CDR2 ANQGSEA. The CDR3 spells CSVAESGANYGYTF. CDR3 DNA: TGCAGCGTTGCCGAATCCGGGGCTAACTATGGCTACACCTTC.

About this clone itself: Other nucleotide sequences from this sample produce the same CDR3. The chain employs TRBV19 and TRBJ2-5; no clear D. V lost 6 bases and J lost 0, with 2 bases in between. Germline V gene sequence: CDR1 LNHDA, CDR2 SQIVND (reference sequence). CDR3 size: 11 residues. This CDR3 is CASRDQETQYF. The CDR3 DNA reads as TGTGCCAGTAGGGACCAAGAGACCCAGTACTTC.

This clone has just one count. This chain's CDR3 is CASSVSQSTDTQYF. The CDR3 DNA reads TGTGCCAGCAGTGTTTCCCAGAGCACAGATACGCAGTATTTT. The rearrangement joins TRBV2 to TRBJ2-3; no definite D call. This CDR3 contains 14 residues. CDR1 SNHLY and CDR2 FYNNEI come from the germline V gene. The V end was cut by 4 bases, the J end by 0 bases, with 8 bases between.

For the CDR3, the DNA is TGTGCCAGTACCCTCACTGGGGCGACAGATACGCAGTATTTT. Encoded protein: CASTLTGATDTQYF. The genes are TRBV19 and TRBJ2-3; possible D gene TRBD1, 5 bases. From germline, CDR1 is LNHDA and CDR2 SQIVND (reference sequence). The V end lost 7 bases, the J end lost 3 bases, and 14 bases lay between the germline ends. This CDR3 is 14 amino acids long.

The chain recombines TRBV4-1 with TRBJ2-1; 8 bases are a match to TRBD2. The CDR3 sequence is 15 residues long. The V segment lost 1 base and the J segment 7 bases; nucleotides outside the gene matches: 6. The V gene's germline CDR1 is MGHRA and CDR2 YSYEKL. As DNA, the CDR3 is TGCGCCAGCAGCCAAGCCCCGGGAGGGTTGAATGAGCAGTTCTTC. This translates into CASSQAPGGLNEQFF.

The chain carries TRBV7-9 and TRBJ1-6; TRBD1 aligns across 9 bases. V lost 5 bases and J lost 9; bases outside the gene matches: 5. From germline, CDR1 is SEHNR and CDR2 FQNEAQ (reference sequence). CDR3 length: 14 amino acids. The CDR3, as DNA: TGTGCCAGCAGCCCCCTACAGGGGGCTTCACCCCTCCACTTT. Protein sequence: CASSPLQGASPLHF.

The chain joins TRBV28 to TRBJ1-6; 10 positions match TRBD1. The CDR3 totals 16 residues. The trim removed 3 bases at V and 8 bases at J, leaving 7 bases unmatched. The germline CDR1 and CDR2 sequences are MDHEN and SYDVKM. The chain's CDR3 is CASSLPSGTGDSPLHF. The CDR3 DNA reads TGTGCCAGCAGTTTGCCTTCCGGGACAGGGGATTCACCCCTCCACTTT.

The chain recombines TRBV4-1 with TRBJ2-3; 13 bases match TRBD2. Germline V CDR1 and CDR2: MGHRA, YSYEKL. This CDR3 comprises 19 residues. V lost 0 bases and J lost 2; bases outside the gene matches: 8. CDR3 nucleotides: TGCGCCAGCAGCCAAGACCCTATGACTAGCGGGGGGTACACAGATACGCAGTATTTT. Protein: CASSQDPMTSGGYTDTQYF.

This chain joins TRBV11-2 and TRBJ1-2; unclear D gene. The CDR3 has 13 residues. Trimming left V 0 bases short and J 8 bases short, with 10 bases between. Per germline, CDR1 SGHAT and CDR2 FQNNGV. The CDR3, as DNA: TGTGCCAGCAGCTTAGACCCGGCAAGGGGCTACACCTTC. This sequence encodes CASSLDPARGYTF.

This chain connects TRBV6-4 to TRBJ1-1; 8 bases fit TRBD1. Germline assignment: CDR1 MRHNA and CDR2 SNTAGT. This CDR3 region has 13 residues. V lost 4 bases to trimming and J lost 5 bases; unmatched junction nucleotides: 3. The CDR3: CASSAGGWTEAFF. Written as DNA, the CDR3 is TGTGCCAGCAGTGCAGGGGGCTGGACTGAAGCTTTCTTT.

The V and J genes are TRBV6-5 and TRBJ1-2, with D uncertain. Trimming stripped 0 bases from V and 3 bases from J, with 5 bases between. The CDR3 spans 13 residues. Germline CDR1 MNHEY, CDR2 SVGAGI. The chain's CDR3 is CASSYSTHYGYTF. CDR3 nucleotide sequence: TGTGCCAGCAGTTACTCGACACACTATGGCTACACCTTC.

The chain links TRBV5-8 to TRBJ1-2; weak D call: TRBD1 (6 bases). Germline assignment: CDR1 SGHTS and CDR2 YDEGEE. V gave up 4 bases and J gave up 5 bases, with 18 bases separating them. This CDR3 is 15 amino acids long. In nucleotides, the CDR3 is TGTGCCAGCAGCCCTGCTTGGGGGGCGGGGTATGGCTACACCTTC. Its translation: CASSPAWGAGYGYTF.

This sequence joins TRBV5-1 and TRBJ2-7; D call uncertain. Trimming removed 4 bases from V and 5 bases from J, with 19 bases in between. The CDR3 consists of 15 residues. Germline values: CDR1 SGHRS, CDR2 YFSETQ. The CDR3 here is CASSPGPRSRDEQYF. In DNA, the CDR3 is TGCGCCAGCAGCCCAGGACCGCGCTCTAGGGACGAGCAGTACTTC.

The chain links TRBV5-1 to TRBJ1-5; D unclear. V was shortened by 0 bases and J by 5 bases, with 12 bases between the two germline ends. This CDR3 has 15 residues. The germline V gene has CDR1 SGHRS and CDR2 YFSETQ. The DNA of the CDR3 is TGCGCCAGCAGCTTGGGTGATCACCCAGATCAGCCCCAGCATTTT. Protein product: CASSLGDHPDQPQHF.

This clone has only one observation. The chain has TRBV11-2 and TRBJ2-7; no reliable D call. V was shortened by 1 base and J by 3 bases, with 13 bases between the two germline ends. The CDR3 extends over 15 amino acids. Germline V gene sequence: CDR1 SGHAT, CDR2 FQNNGV. The CDR3 nucleotides are TGTGCCAGCAGCTTAGGTTACAGAGGAGACTACGAGCAGTACTTC. This codes for CASSLGYRGDYEQYF.

The V and J genes are TRBV9 and TRBJ1-1; tentatively, D is TRBD1 (6 bases). CDR1 and CDR2 from the germline V gene are SGDLS and YYNGEE. With 0 bases removed from V and 0 bases from J, the gap between germline ends came to 12 bases. CDR3 length: 16 residues. CDR3 residues: CASSVGLRQVNTEAFF. The CDR3 coding sequence is TGTGCCAGCAGCGTAGGACTTAGACAGGTGAACACTGAAGCTTTCTTT.

CDR3 loop: CASSEVLSGRGYTDTQYF. The DNA for the CDR3 is TGTGCCAGCAGTGAAGTACTTAGCGGGAGGGGGTACACAGATACGCAGTATTTT. The chain employs TRBV6-1 and TRBJ2-3, with TRBD2 identical over 11 bases. Trimming took 1 base from V and 2 from J; bases not matched to a gene: 8. Germline V CDR1 and CDR2: MNHNS, SASEGT. The CDR3 contains 18 residues.

This chain connects TRBV6-4 to TRBJ2-3, with no clear D. Germline V CDR1 and CDR2: MRHNA, SNTAGT. The V gene lost 2 bases and the J gene lost 1 base, with 7 bases spanning the gap. The CDR3 runs 14 residues. CDR3 protein: CASSDGTGTDTQYF. DNA for the CDR3: TGTGCCAGCAGTGACGGCACGGGCACAGATACGCAGTATTTT.

The chain has TRBV19 and TRBJ2-7, with 7 bases that match TRBD1. This CDR3 has 15 residues. After removal of 4 bases from V and 4 bases from J, the junction contained 10 bases not matched to a gene. The germline V gene encodes CDR1 LNHDA and CDR2 SQIVND (reference sequence). CDR3 in amino acids: CASSKTGIGNYEQYF. In DNA, the CDR3 is TGTGCCAGTAGTAAGACAGGGATCGGTAATTACGAGCAGTACTTC.

With respect to this clone: This may come from a read error, since a much larger clone is one base off. The CDR3 DNA is TGTGCCAGCAGTTACAGCTCTGGGGCCAACGTCCTGACTTTC. Protein product: CASSYSSGANVLTF. The chain is built from TRBV27 and TRBJ2-6, with D uncertain. The germline CDR1 and CDR2 sequences are MNHEY and SMNVEV (reference sequence). This CDR3 is built from 14 residues. V dropped 4 bases and J dropped 0 bases, with 4 bases sitting between them.

This chain links TRBV6-5 with TRBJ1-2; D possibly corresponds to TRBD1 (6 bases). Germline V CDR1 and CDR2: MNHEY, SVGAGI. The V end was cut by 6 bases, the J end by 3 bases, with 8 bases between. The CDR3 contains 12 residues. CDR3 amino acids: CASRQGYYGYTF. CDR3 in DNA: TGTGCCAGCAGACAGGGTTACTATGGCTACACCTTC.

This clone was counted a few times. The rearrangement joins TRBV4-2 to TRBJ1-6; weak D call: TRBD1 (6 bases). Germline loops: CDR1 LGHNA, CDR2 YNFKEQ. The CDR3 extends over 15 amino acids. V was clipped by 1 base and J by 8 bases, with 12 bases between them. CDR3 region: CASSQGNTGYSPLHF. The CDR3 coding sequence is TGTGCCAGCAGCCAAGGAAATACAGGGTATTCACCCCTCCACTTT.

The rearrangement links TRBV7-2 to TRBJ2-1, with TRBD2 identical over 15 bases. The trim removed 6 bases at V and 7 bases at J, leaving 4 bases unmatched. Germline-derived CDR1 and CDR2 are SGHTA and FQGNSA. The CDR3 sequence is 15 residues long. CDR3 in DNA: TGTGCCAGCAGGCAAGGGACTAGCGGGGGGAATGAGCAGTTCTTC. It is translated as CASRQGTSGGNEQFF.